Each of the 6 T cell receptor beta chains below was sequenced from the same sample in a study of CD8 T cells in ankylosing spondylitis. Using its own MiXCR run on the 5' RACE reads, TCRdb lists one record per CDR3 protein. The table includes 150,000 to 200,000 distinct CDR3 sequences, more than 9% detected once. The sample was blood, either unsorted or a sorted T cell fraction (not recorded which). The receptors here all came from a male donor with ankylosing spondylitis or in good health (not recorded which).

The chain links TRBV6-1 to TRBJ2-7; 7 nucleotides match TRBD1. The CDR3 runs to 13 residues. Trimming took 6 bases from V and 5 from J; bases not matched to a gene: 7. Looked up from germline, CDR1 is MNHNS and CDR2 is SASEGT. This CDR3 reads CASRTRGSHEQYF. In nucleotides, the CDR3 is TGTGCCAGCAGGACCAGGGGGTCGCACGAGCAGTACTTC.

This clonotype was counted at least ten times. The chain couples TRBV12-3 or TRBV12-4 to TRBJ2-2, with 7 bases aligning to TRBD2. The CDR3 consists of 16 residues. V lost 2 bases, J lost 1 base, and 4 bases stayed unmatched. This CDR3 reads CASSLIAGVNTGELFF. As DNA, the CDR3 is TGTGCCAGCAGTTTAATCGCGGGGGTGAACACCGGGGAGCTGTTTTTT.

This clonotype has just a few counts. This chain uses TRBV20-1 with TRBJ2-3, with 11 bases matching TRBD2. Germline V gene lookup returns CDR1 DFQATT and CDR2 SNEGSKA (reference sequence). The CDR3 extends over 17 amino acids. J lost 1 base, V lost 3 bases, and 9 bases had no gene match. The chain's CDR3 is CSARNTGTSGRTDTQYF. The CDR3 nucleotides read TGCAGTGCTAGGAATACCGGGACTAGCGGCCGCACAGATACGCAGTATTTT.

This clonotype was counted only a few times. The V and J genes are TRBV29-1 and TRBJ2-3; TRBD1 aligns across 10 bases. Germline CDR1 and CDR2: SQVTM and ANQGSEA. CDR3 length equals 15 residues. V lost 3 bases, J lost 1 base, and 4 bases stayed unmatched. CDR3 nucleotides: TGCAGCGTTGACGCCGGGACAGGGGGCACAGATACGCAGTATTTT. Translated: CSVDAGTGGTDTQYF.

This sequence joins TRBV28 and TRBJ2-7, with a possible D match to TRBD2 (7 bases). V shed 8 bases and J shed 5 bases, with 22 bases lying between them. From germline, CDR1 is MDHEN and CDR2 SYDVKM. The CDR3 has 15 residues. CDR3 loop: CASSSPGGGVNEQYF. The CDR3 DNA sequence: TGTGCCAGCTCTTCCCCCGGCGGGGGCGTCAACGAGCAGTACTTC.

This clonotype occurred many times. The V gene is TRBV12-3 or TRBV12-4, the J gene TRBJ2-1; TRBD2 is a possible D gene (6 bases). Trimming removed 4 bases at V and 8 bases at J, with 18 bases between. The CDR3 totals 15 residues. The CDR3 here is CASSSTRASEYEQFF. DNA for the CDR3: TGTGCCAGCAGTTCAACACGGGCTAGCGAATATGAGCAGTTCTTC.